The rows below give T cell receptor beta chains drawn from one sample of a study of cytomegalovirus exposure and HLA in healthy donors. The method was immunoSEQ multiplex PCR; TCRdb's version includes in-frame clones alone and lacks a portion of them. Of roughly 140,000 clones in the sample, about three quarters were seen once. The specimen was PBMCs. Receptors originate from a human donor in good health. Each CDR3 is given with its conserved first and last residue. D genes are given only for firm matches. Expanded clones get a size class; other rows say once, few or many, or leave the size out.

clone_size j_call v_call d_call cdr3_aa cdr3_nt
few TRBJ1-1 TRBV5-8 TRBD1 CASSLGTGNTEAFF TGTGCCAGCAGCCTGGGGACAGGGAACACTGAAGCTTTCTTT
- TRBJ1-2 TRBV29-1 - CSVVVSETYGYTF TGCAGCGTTGTTGTTTCGGAGACCTATGGCTACACCTTC
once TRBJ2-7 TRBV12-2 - CASRLALYPF TGTGCAAGTCGCTTAGCGCTATACCCTTTC
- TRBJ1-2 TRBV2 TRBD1 CASSDGTGPFSYTF TGTGCCAGCAGTGATGGGACAGGACCATTTAGCTACACCTTC
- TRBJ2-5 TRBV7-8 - CASSGLVETQYF TGTGCCAGCAGCGGGCTTGTTGAGACCCAGTACTTC
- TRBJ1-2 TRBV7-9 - CASTRQGNYGYTF TGTGCCAGCACCCGCCAGGGAAACTATGGCTACACCTTC
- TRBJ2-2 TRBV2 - CATLPRTGELFF TGTGCCACTCTTCCCAGGACCGGGGAGCTGTTTTTT
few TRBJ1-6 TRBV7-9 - CASSPFGQRKASPLHF TGTGCCAGCAGCCCCTTCGGACAGCGCAAGGCGAGCCCCCTCCACTTT
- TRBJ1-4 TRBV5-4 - CASREGDFATNEKLFF TGTGCCAGCAGGGAGGGTGACTTCGCAACTAATGAAAAACTGTTTTTT
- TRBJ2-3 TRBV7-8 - CASSRGRSTDTQYF TGTGCCAGCTCTAGGGGCAGGTCCACAGATACGCAGTATTTT
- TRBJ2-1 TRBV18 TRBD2 CASSPSLAINEQFF TGTGCCAGCTCACCATCACTAGCGATCAATGAGCAGTTCTTC
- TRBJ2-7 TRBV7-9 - CASSPPGGADEQYF TGTGCCAGCAGCCCCCCCGGAGGGGCGGATGAGCAGTACTTC
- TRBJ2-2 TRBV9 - CASSVKGLGGGELFF TGTGCCAGCAGCGTGAAGGGATTGGGGGGCGGGGAGCTGTTTTTT
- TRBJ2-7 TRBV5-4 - CASSSAGSSYEQYF TGTGCCAGCAGCTCGGCAGGGTCTTCCTACGAGCAGTACTTC
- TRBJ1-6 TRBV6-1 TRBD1 CASSDPGQGASSPLHF TGTGCCAGCAGTGATCCTGGACAGGGGGCGTCTTCACCCCTCCACTTT
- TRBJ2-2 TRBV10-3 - CAINREGTGELFF TGTGCCATCAACAGGGAAGGTACCGGGGAGCTGTTTTTT
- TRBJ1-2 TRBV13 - CASSYQRGTNYGYTF TGTGCCAGCAGCTACCAGCGGGGAACTAACTATGGCTACACCTTC
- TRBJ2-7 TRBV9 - CASSVGANPYEQYF TGTGCCAGCAGCGTAGGGGCGAACCCCTACGAGCAGTACTTC
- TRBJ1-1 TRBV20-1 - CSGTGPGGAFF TGCAGTGGAACAGGGCCGGGCGGAGCTTTCTTT
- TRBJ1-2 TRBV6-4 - CASSAALDSRMGGYTF TGTGCCAGCAGTGCTGCCCTAGACAGTCGTATGGGCGGCTACACCTTC
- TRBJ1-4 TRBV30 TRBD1 CAWSVLRGQGEKLFF TGTGCCTGGAGTGTCCTAAGGGGGCAAGGTGAAAAACTGTTTTTT
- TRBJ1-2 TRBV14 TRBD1 CASSQDPGTGYGYTF TGTGCCAGCAGCCAAGACCCAGGGACAGGGTATGGCTACACCTTC
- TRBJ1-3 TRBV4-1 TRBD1 CASSQAGGNTGNTIYF TGCGCCAGCAGCCAAGCAGGGGGGAATACTGGAAACACCATATATTTT
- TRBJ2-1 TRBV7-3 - CASSLTFGSNEQFF TGTGCCAGCAGCTTAACGTTCGGGTCCAATGAGCAGTTCTTC
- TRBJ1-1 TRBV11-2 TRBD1 CASSLGLGQGGDEAFF TGTGCCAGCAGCTTAGGGCTGGGACAGGGGGGAGATGAGGCTTTCTTT
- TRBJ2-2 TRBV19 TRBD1 CASSNDRAISPGELFF TGTGCCAGTAGTAACGACAGGGCTATCTCCCCGGGGGAGCTGTTTTTT